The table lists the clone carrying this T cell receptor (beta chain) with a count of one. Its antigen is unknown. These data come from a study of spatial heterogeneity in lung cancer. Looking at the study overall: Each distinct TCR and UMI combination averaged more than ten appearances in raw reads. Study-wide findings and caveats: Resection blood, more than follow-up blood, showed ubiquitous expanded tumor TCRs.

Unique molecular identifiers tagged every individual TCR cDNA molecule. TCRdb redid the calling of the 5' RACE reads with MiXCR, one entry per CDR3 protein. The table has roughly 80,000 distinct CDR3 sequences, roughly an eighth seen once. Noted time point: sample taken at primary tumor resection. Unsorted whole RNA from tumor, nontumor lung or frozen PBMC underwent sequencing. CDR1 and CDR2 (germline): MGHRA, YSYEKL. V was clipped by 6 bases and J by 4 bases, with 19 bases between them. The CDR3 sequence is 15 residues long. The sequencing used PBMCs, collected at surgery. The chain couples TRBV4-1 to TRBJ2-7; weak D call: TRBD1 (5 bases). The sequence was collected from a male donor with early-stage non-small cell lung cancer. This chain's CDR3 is CASSPIEGASYEQYF. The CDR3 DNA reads TGCGCCAGCAGTCCGATCGAAGGGGCCTCGTACGAGCAGTACTTC.